A single sample gave rise to the 30 T cell receptor beta chains below, sequenced in a study of early T cells in non-severe SARS-CoV-2 infection. Each CDR3 protein is one row after TCRdb ran MiXCR on the 5' RACE reads. The repertoire holds about 83,000 distinct CDR3 sequences, with over 9% as singletons. Sequenced input: whole blood. The receptors were gathered from an adult who was a healthcare worker with PCR-confirmed SARS-CoV-2 infection or an uninfected control (not recorded which).

The gene calls are TRBV7-8 and TRBJ2-7; maybe TRBD1 (6 bases). The CDR3 spans 12 residues. CDR1 is SGHVS and CDR2 is FQNEAQ in the germline V gene. Between the trimmed V and J ends, which lost 5 bases and 3 bases, there was a span of 8 bases. CDR3 in DNA: TGTGCCAGCAGCGGACAGATCTACGAGCAGTACTTC. Translating it yields CASSGQIYEQYF.

The chain joins TRBV21-1 to TRBJ1-5; the table's D gene call, TRBD1, was not cross checked with the DNA. TRBV21-1 counts as a pseudogene. This CDR3 has 18 amino acids. Here the CDR3 DNA reads TGTGCCAGCAGCAAAGAAGCCAGGGACGATAGGTCCAATCAGCCCCAGCATTTT. This sequence encodes CASSKEARDDRSNQPQHF.

This clonotype occurred a few times. V gene TRBV12-3 or TRBV12-4 combines with J gene TRBJ2-7; the match to TRBD2 covers 14 bases. V was clipped by 4 bases and J by 2 bases; unmatched bases: 1. CDR3 length equals 15 residues. In nucleotides, the CDR3 is TGTGCCAGCAGTTCGGGACTAGCGGGGGCCTACGAGCAGTACTTC. This encodes CASSSGLAGAYEQYF.

The CDR3 sequence is CASRISGLRDLEQYF. CDR3 bases: TGTGCCAGCAGAATATCCGGTCTCCGGGATCTCGAGCAGTACTTC. The chain links TRBV11-2 to TRBJ2-7; TRBD2 is a possible D gene (5 bases). CDR1 is SGHAT, CDR2 FQNNGV, per germline. V was clipped by 6 bases and J by 6 bases, with 21 bases between them. This CDR3 spans 15 amino acids.

This clonotype was found a few times. The V call is TRBV6-4, the J call TRBJ1-2; D unresolved. V lost 8 bases and J 8 bases, leaving 12 bases between the germline ends. Germline-derived CDR1 and CDR2 are MRHNA and SNTAGT. There are 11 residues in the CDR3. In DNA, the CDR3 is TGTGCCAGCCACGGAGAGGACGGCTACACCTTC. Translating gives CASHGEDGYTF.

The gene calls are TRBV2 and TRBJ2-7; D unresolved. V lost 6 bases and J lost 4, with 4 bases in between. Germline CDR1 is SNHLY and CDR2 is FYNNEI. The CDR3 runs to 10 residues. CDR3 sequence: CASRLYEQYF. The CDR3 nucleotides read TGTGCCAGCAGACTGTACGAGCAGTACTTC.

This clonotype occurred a few times. The chain is built from TRBV11-2 and TRBJ2-7; TRBD2 is a possible D gene (6 bases). Per germline, CDR1 SGHAT and CDR2 FQNNGV. The CDR3 sequence is 14 residues long. V lost 0 bases, J lost 2 bases, and 8 bases lay in between. The CDR3 spells CASSLERGTYEQYF. The CDR3 nucleotides read TGTGCCAGCAGCTTAGAGCGGGGAACCTACGAGCAGTACTTC.

This clonotype showed up many times. The chain is built from TRBV6-6 and TRBJ2-5; maybe TRBD1 (6 bases). Trimming shortened V by 4 bases and J by 3 bases, and 21 bases separated the two germline ends. Germline CDR1 and CDR2: MNHNY and SVGAGI (reference sequence). The CDR3 length is 17 residues. CDR3 nucleotide sequence: TGTGCCAGCAGTTCTCCCGCATACAGGGCCCAGAAAGAGACCCAGTACTTC. The encoded protein is CASSSPAYRAQKETQYF.

This chain uses TRBV12-3 or TRBV12-4 with TRBJ2-1; 8 bases agree with TRBD2. This CDR3 has 13 amino acids. The trim removed 6 bases at V and 6 bases at J, leaving 4 bases unmatched. CDR3 sequence reads: CASRLSGTNEQFF. CDR3 sequence (DNA): TGTGCCAGCAGACTTAGCGGGACCAATGAGCAGTTCTTC.

This rearrangement joins TRBV6-5 to TRBJ1-2; a weak D match, TRBD1 (5 bases). V was cut by 2 bases and J by 5 bases, with 12 bases left in between. The germline V gene encodes CDR1 MNHEY and CDR2 SVGAGI. The CDR3 runs 14 residues. The CDR3 bases are TGTGCCAGCAGTTACAACGGCAGGGCTTATGGCTACACCTTC. This gives the protein CASSYNGRAYGYTF.

This clonotype showed up just a few times. Mismatch with germline at one junction end may stem from a read error. The rearrangement joins TRBV7-7 to TRBJ2-3; TRBD2 matches 13 bases. There are 16 residues in the CDR3. Germline CDR1 reads SSHAT; CDR2 reads FNYEAQ (reference sequence). This CDR3 is CASSRGLAGSTDTQYF. CDR3 DNA: TGTGCTAGCAGCAGGGGACTAGCGGGGAGCACAGATACGCAGTATTTT.

The chain recombines TRBV5-1 with TRBJ1-5, with D uncertain. Trimming took 10 bases from V and 6 from J, leaving 14 bases between them. The CDR3 is 12 residues long. Germline CDR1 is SGHRS and CDR2 is YFSETQ. CDR3 residues: CAPKGGSQPQHF. CDR3 DNA sequence: TGCGCCCCCAAAGGCGGCAGTCAGCCCCAGCATTTT.

The genes are TRBV3-1 and TRBJ2-5, with no clear D. Trimming took 2 bases from V and 4 from J, leaving 14 bases between them. The V gene's germline CDR1 is LGHDT and CDR2 YNNKEL (reference sequence). The CDR3 has 15 residues. The CDR3 spells CASSQPSFSGETQYF. The DNA of the CDR3 is TGTGCCAGCAGCCAACCGTCTTTTTCGGGAGAGACCCAGTACTTC.

A single count supports this clonotype. This chain connects TRBV29-1 to TRBJ2-3, with 7 bases fitting TRBD2. V was clipped by 3 bases and J by 3 bases; unmatched bases: 9. The CDR3 is 15 residues long. From germline, CDR1 is SQVTM and CDR2 ANQGSEA. For the CDR3, the DNA is TGCAGCGTTGAGAGTAACGGGAGGACTACAGATACGCAGTATTTT. Amino acid sequence: CSVESNGRTTDTQYF.

This clonotype was seen only a few times. V gene TRBV5-4 combines with J gene TRBJ2-2, with a weak D call TRBD2 (5 bases). Trimming stripped 4 bases from V and 3 bases from J, with 10 bases between. Germline CDR1 is SGHNT and CDR2 is YYREEE (reference sequence). This CDR3 is built from 14 residues. The CDR3 reads CASSLARDTGELFF. CDR3 in DNA: TGTGCCAGCAGCCTAGCTAGGGACACCGGGGAGCTGTTTTTT.

The genes are TRBV7-6 and TRBJ2-7; D is unclear. The V end was cut by 7 bases, the J end by 1 base, with 14 bases between. The CDR3 contains 14 residues. The germline CDR1 and CDR2 sequences are SGHVS and FNYEAQ. CDR3: CASTVGENSYEQYF. The CDR3, as DNA: TGTGCCAGCACCGTAGGAGAGAATTCCTACGAGCAGTACTTC.

The chain combines TRBV20-1 with TRBJ2-5; TRBD2 is a possible D gene (5 bases). Trimming left V 3 bases short and J 5 bases short, with 13 bases between. This CDR3 region has 13 residues. From germline, CDR1 is DFQATT and CDR2 SNEGSKA (reference sequence). The CDR3 protein is CSASATSLETQYF. The CDR3 nucleotides read TGCAGTGCTAGCGCTACTAGTCTCGAGACCCAGTACTTC.

The V call is TRBV27, the J call TRBJ2-2; no clear D gene. This CDR3 region has 14 residues. Germline-derived CDR1 and CDR2 are MNHEY and SMNVEV (reference sequence). Trimming took off 4 bases at V and 2 bases at J, with 8 bases between the two ends. This CDR3 reads CASSSPPNTGELFF. The CDR3 DNA reads TGTGCCAGCAGTTCCCCCCCTAACACCGGGGAGCTGTTTTTT.

V usage is TRBV12-3 or TRBV12-4 and J usage is TRBJ1-6; no definite D call. The CDR3 has 14 amino acids. V was trimmed by 6 bases and J by 9 bases, leaving 15 bases between them. For the CDR3, the DNA is TGTGCCAGCAGCCGCCGGACCCTTGTTTCACCCCTCCACTTT. This codes for CASSRRTLVSPLHF.

This clonotype was detected only a few times. The CDR3 DNA follows: TGTGCCAGTAGCCGGACAGGGGTGTCCTACGAGCAGTACTTC. Protein: CASSRTGVSYEQYF. The J gene is TRBJ2-7, the V gene TRBV12-3 or TRBV12-4, with 9 bases that match TRBD1. The V segment lost 9 bases and the J segment 1 base; nucleotides outside the gene matches: 7. This CDR3 spans 14 amino acids.

On this clonotype: A much larger clone is a single base away; this may be a read error. The V and J genes are TRBV7-3 and TRBJ2-2; maybe TRBD2 (6 bases). The V gene's germline CDR1 is SGHTA and CDR2 FQGTGA. Trimming shortened V by 5 bases and J by 4 bases, and 20 bases separated the two germline ends. The length of the CDR3 is 17 residues. DNA of the CDR3: TGTGCCAGCAGCCCGTACCGACTAGAGCTGGGCACCGGGGAGCTGTTTTTT. Translated: CASSPYRLELGTGELFF.

This clonotype was picked up a small number of times. The chain joins TRBV3-1 to TRBJ2-7, with 7 bases identical to TRBD1. CDR1 and CDR2 from the germline V gene are LGHDT and YNNKEL (reference sequence). This CDR3 contains 13 residues. Unmatched junction bases numbered 9, after V lost 10 bases and J lost 3 bases. The chain's CDR3 is CATGQVEVYEQYF. Written as DNA, the CDR3 is TGTGCCACCGGACAGGTAGAGGTCTACGAGCAGTACTTC.

This clonotype was detected ten times or more. This sequence joins TRBV5-6 and TRBJ1-2, with TRBD1 as a possible D gene (5 bases). The CDR3 is 14 residues long. The germline CDR1 and CDR2 sequences are SGHDT and YYEEEE. V lost 2 bases and J 5 bases, leaving 13 bases between the germline ends. This chain's CDR3 is CASSFDGGRYGYTF. CDR3 bases: TGTGCCAGCAGCTTCGACGGGGGAAGGTATGGCTACACCTTC.

CDR3 in amino acids: CASSLAEEGATFF. CDR3 DNA sequence: TGTGCCAGCAGCTTAGCGGAGGAGGGGGCCACTTTCTTT. V and J are TRBV11-2 and TRBJ1-1; 7 bases fit TRBD1. Germline lookup yields CDR1 SGHAT and CDR2 FQNNGV. This CDR3 has 13 amino acids. V shed 1 base, J shed 12 bases, and the junction held 8 bases outside the gene matches.

The J gene is TRBJ2-1, the V gene TRBV5-1; no definite D call. CDR1 and CDR2 (germline): SGHRS, YFSETQ. This CDR3 region has 15 residues. V lost 0 bases and J 4 bases, leaving 11 bases between the germline ends. The CDR3 is CASSLDAVPYNEQFF. CDR3 sequence (DNA): TGCGCCAGCAGCTTGGACGCGGTTCCGTACAATGAGCAGTTCTTC.

Comment on this clonotype: A much larger clone lies a single base off, so this may be a read error. V gene TRBV6-5 combines with J gene TRBJ2-7; TRBD1 agrees at 7 bases. The CDR3 has 15 amino acids. The germline CDR1 and CDR2 sequences are MNHEY and SVGAGI. The CDR3 bases are TGTGCCTGCAGTTATACCCTGGCAGGGGGCTACGAGCAGTACTTC. Amino acid sequence: CACSYTLAGGYEQYF.

The gene calls are TRBV15 and TRBJ2-1, with 7 bases fitting TRBD2. V was pared by 5 bases and J by 10 bases, with 11 bases of the junction left unmatched. Germline CDR1 and CDR2: LNHNV and YYDKDF (reference sequence). This CDR3 spans 14 amino acids. Here the CDR3 reads CATSPRDYTREQFF. The CDR3 DNA is TGTGCCACCAGCCCCCGGGACTACACTCGGGAGCAGTTCTTC.

V is TRBV6-2 or TRBV6-3 and J is TRBJ2-3; tentatively, D is TRBD2 (6 bases). Germline CDR1 reads MNHEY; CDR2 reads SVGEGT. The CDR3 runs 13 residues. The germline V and J ends were trimmed by 9 bases and 2 bases, with 12 bases remaining between them. CDR3: CARGSGNTDTQYF. The CDR3 DNA is TGTGCCAGGGGTAGCGGAAACACAGATACGCAGTATTTT.

The rearrangement uses TRBV6-5 and TRBJ2-7; 7 bases map to TRBD1. V was clipped by 2 bases and J by 0 bases; unmatched bases: 1. The CDR3 has 14 amino acids. Germline lookup yields CDR1 MNHEY and CDR2 SVGAGI. The CDR3 protein is CASSYDRASYEQYF. The DNA for the CDR3 is TGTGCCAGCAGTTACGACAGGGCCTCCTACGAGCAGTACTTC.

The chain joins TRBV27 to TRBJ2-3, with D unclear. Looked up from germline, CDR1 is MNHEY and CDR2 is SMNVEV (reference sequence). This CDR3 comprises 16 residues. Trimming cost V 3 bases and J 4 bases, with 17 bases left between them. The CDR3, as DNA: TGTGCCAGCAGTTTTAGTTCCCTACTCCGCGCAGATACGCAGTATTTT. Amino acid sequence: CASSFSSLLRADTQYF.